The T cell receptor (beta chain) described here comes from a study of immune evolution from preneoplasia to lung adenocarcinoma (dated by TCRdb to the early 2020s). Background for the entire study: HLA loss of heterozygosity was found in 7% of AIS, around 14% of MIA and roughly 33% of ADC lesions, and in no AAH lesions. According to the study, some 110 samples went through TCR sequencing. The overall cohort comprised roughly 52 patients with pulmonary nodules who underwent surgical resection. Resected precursor lesions (AAH, AIS, MIA) and invasive adenocarcinomas were compared against paired morphologically normal lung tissue. The study combined immune gene expression, TCR sequencing and multiplex immunofluorescence to profile immune contexture across lung adenocarcinoma precursors and invasive adenocarcinoma. A total of under 55 patients contributed TCR sequencing data. Sample size was based on specimen availability rather than a prior power calculation. The immune data were combined with whole exome sequencing and methylation data from the same cohort of nodules. POLYSOLVER was used to infer Class I HLA alleles from exome data, while LOHHLA was used to detect allele-specific HLA loss.

From V the trimming removes 4 bases and from J it removes 0 bases, while the gene matches leave 2 bases of the junction unaccounted for. Measured from the cysteine to the phenylalanine, the CDR3 is 14 residues long. The sequence is cut down to CDR3 DNA, 42 bases in frame from base 1. The CDR1 and CDR2 encoded by the germline V gene (reference sequence) are LNHDA and SQIVND. What the study reported, not specific to this receptor: KRAS-mutant nodules showed the highest T cell clonality compared with EGFR-mutant or double wild-type lesions. The findings reflected association rather than direct causation, and larger cohorts with long-term follow-up and longitudinal biopsies were considered necessary. Top T cell clone frequencies were highest in normal lung and appeared to decrease progressively from AAH through AIS, MIA and invasive adenocarcinoma. All patients were from Japan and China, so applicability to Western populations was uncertain. Clonality was highest in normal lung, while later-stage lesions appeared to have lower clonality but higher T cell density and diversity.

Resection was performed on patients in Japan or China between the mid-2010s and the late 2010s. Histologic diagnosis of each case was confirmed independently by two lung cancer pathologists on H&E slides. Premalignant or tumor cells were enriched for nucleic acid extraction by macro-dissection performed after pathologic assessment. FFPE tissue was used for DNA isolation with the AllPrep DNA/RNA FFPE Kit. This clone was detected only once. Its recognized antigen is unknown. The input lacks base qualities; no much larger clone sits a single base away. The immunoSEQ hsTCRbeta Kit was used to sequence TCR beta CDR3 regions from DNA. Concerning the study's data processing: TCR sequencing data were analysed with the ImmunoSEQ Analyzer. T cell clonality was defined as 1 minus Pielou's evenness, as computed on productive rearrangements. The inverse Simpson index, applied to productive templates, was used to measure T cell diversity. T cell density was defined as TCR beta template counts normalized to usable DNA, with usable DNA estimated by amplification and sequencing of housekeeping genes. Two-sided Kruskal-Wallis tests were used to compare TCR metrics across histologic stages. In TCRdb, the immuneACCESS table is reduced to in-frame sequences with V and J assigned. These tables do not hold every clone; where another copy was compared, an unresolved V gene accounts for under half, and the others remain unexplained. Clone size and the V and J calls come from that table; the DNA yielded D and trimming. The sample contains some 8,200 clones, 82% of them found a single time. 2.5% to 3% of the sample is in the top ten clones.

The chain is made from TRBV19 and TRBJ1-1, with TRBD1 identical over 7 junction bases. Sequenced input: FFPE minimally invasive lung adenocarcinoma tissue. This sample's cell subset or site label indicates: micro-invasive lung adenocarcinoma (MIA). The sequence derives from a person between 70 and 80 years old with lung adenocarcinoma. Here is the DNA: TGTGCCAGTAGTAGGGACAGTATGAACACTGAAGCTTTCTTT. This codes for CASSRDSMNTEAFF.